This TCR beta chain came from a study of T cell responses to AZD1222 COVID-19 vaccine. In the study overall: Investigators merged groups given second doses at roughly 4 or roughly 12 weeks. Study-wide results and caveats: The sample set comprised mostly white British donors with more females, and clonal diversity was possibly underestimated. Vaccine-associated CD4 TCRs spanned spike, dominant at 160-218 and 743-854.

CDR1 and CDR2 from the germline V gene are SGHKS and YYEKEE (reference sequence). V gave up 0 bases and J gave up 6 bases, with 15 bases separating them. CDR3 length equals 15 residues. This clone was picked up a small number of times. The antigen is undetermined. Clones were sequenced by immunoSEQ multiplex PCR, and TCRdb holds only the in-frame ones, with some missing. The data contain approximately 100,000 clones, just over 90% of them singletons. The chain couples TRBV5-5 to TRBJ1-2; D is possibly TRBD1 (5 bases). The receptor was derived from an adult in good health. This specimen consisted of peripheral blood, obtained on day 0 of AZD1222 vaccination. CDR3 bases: TGTGCCAGCAGCTTGGTAGTTGCCCCCAGGGATGGCTACACCTTC. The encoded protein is CASSLVVAPRDGYTF.